What follows describes a single TCR beta chain. What it recognizes is unknown. This specimen comes from a study of blood T cells in healthy people across ages. Notes on the study in general: Naive CD4+ cell counts and diversity both ran higher in long-lived than in aged donors. Per million T cells, the diversity of TCR beta decreased roughly linearly as age advanced.

The ends were cut back, 4 bases at V and 0 bases at J, with 15 bases in the middle. The CDR3 is made up of 16 amino acids. Those donating, healthy Caucasian individuals from Russia, were aged roughly 6 to 100. Primed by a sample-barcoded 5' primer and a J-beta primer mix, a second PCR proceeded for roughly 6 to 12 cycles. TCRdb redid the calling of the 5' RACE reads with MiXCR, one entry per CDR3 protein. The sample lists 550,000 to 800,000 distinct CDR3 sequences, less than 40% occurring once. Material for sequencing was blood. The chain carries TRBV12-3 or TRBV12-4 and TRBJ1-2; D gene unclear. The origin of this receptor is a woman over 75 in good health. In nucleotides, the CDR3 is TGTGCCAGCAGTTATCCCGCCGGCCGAGCTAACTATGGCTACACCTTC. Translating gives CASSYPAGRANYGYTF.